The 17 T cell receptor beta chains given below trace back to one sample, sequenced in a study of cytomegalovirus exposure and HLA in healthy donors. PCR used 60 Vbeta primers and 13 Jbeta primers. Assay used: immunoSEQ multiplex PCR; TCRdb lists only in-frame clones, some missing. The table lists 55,000 to 65,000 clones, 65% to 90% of them singletons. The material sequenced was PBMCs. The receptor source for this set is a female donor in good health and CMV-seronegative.

The chain uses TRBV28 and TRBJ1-2; D gene ambiguous. The germline gives CDR1 MDHEN, CDR2 SYDVKM. The V and J ends lost 3 bases and 5 bases respectively, with 13 bases between them. The CDR3 loop spans 14 amino acids. The CDR3 region has the DNA TGTGCCAGCAGTTTTCGTAGTTACCTTTATGGCTACACCTTC. Protein sequence: CASSFRSYLYGYTF.

The chain links TRBV2 to TRBJ1-1; the match to TRBD1 covers 9 bases. Germline V lookup: CDR1 SNHLY, CDR2 FYNNEI. V trimming: 2 bases; J trimming: 6 bases; junction bases outside the gene matches: 10. CDR3 size: 16 residues. CDR3 nucleotides: TGTGCCAGCAGTGAATTGGGGACAGGGCGGGGCGCTGAAGCTTTCTTT. Amino acid sequence: CASSELGTGRGAEAFF.

This chain connects TRBV21-1 to TRBJ2-7; TRBD1 was called by the table and not checked on the DNA. TRBV21-1 is described as a pseudogene. This CDR3 is built from 14 residues. CDR3 nucleotide sequence: TGTGCCAGCAGCAAAGCGACAGGGTCGAAGGAGCAGTACTTC. Translated: CASSKATGSKEQYF.

V is TRBV10-1 and J is TRBJ2-7; D call uncertain. V lost 8 bases, J lost 3 bases, and 8 bases lay in between. Germline V CDR1 and CDR2: WNHNN, SYGVQD (reference sequence). The CDR3 runs to 11 residues. CDR3 sequence (DNA): TGCGCCAGCCAAACTCGCTACGAGCAGTACTTC. This sequence encodes CASQTRYEQYF.

The chain joins TRBV11-2 to TRBJ1-2, with D perhaps matching TRBD1 (5 bases). Germline lookup yields CDR1 SGHAT and CDR2 FQNNGV. V was trimmed by 3 bases and J by 8 bases, leaving 13 bases between them. CDR3 length: 13 amino acids. The CDR3 sequence: CASSFNSGFGYTF. The CDR3 nucleotides read TGTGCCAGCAGCTTCAATTCAGGGTTCGGCTACACCTTC.

The count of this clone is one. The CDR3 DNA reads TGTGCCAGTAGCCCCAACATAGGGCAGGGGGACACTGAAGCTTTCTTT. Translated: CASSPNIGQGDTEAFF. The chain joins TRBV19 to TRBJ1-1; 7 nucleotides match TRBD1. The CDR3 covers 16 residues. In germline, CDR1 is LNHDA, CDR2 SQIVND (reference sequence). V was pared by 6 bases and J by 3 bases, with 13 bases of the junction left unmatched.

This clone was counted a few times. The identical CDR3 is also encoded by other nucleotide sequences in the sample. The chain combines TRBV18 with TRBJ1-1, with 7 bases lining up with TRBD1. V dropped 1 base and J dropped 0; count of bases not matched to a gene: 5. Germline CDR1 and CDR2: KGHSH and LQKENI. The CDR3 is 16 residues long. Here the CDR3 reads CASSPQGAGMNTEAFF. Here the CDR3 DNA reads TGTGCCAGCTCACCACAGGGGGCCGGCATGAACACTGAAGCTTTCTTT.

The chain combines TRBV11-2 with TRBJ2-1; 10 bases line up with TRBD2. The V segment lost 4 bases and the J segment 2 bases; nucleotides outside the gene matches: 11. CDR1 is SGHAT, CDR2 FQNNGV, per germline. The CDR3 totals 18 residues. The CDR3 is CASSSPTLAGGAYNEQFF. The DNA of the CDR3 is TGTGCCAGCAGCTCGCCCACATTAGCGGGAGGAGCCTACAATGAGCAGTTCTTC.

V usage is TRBV4-2 and J usage is TRBJ2-3, with a tentative D call TRBD2 (6 bases). The CDR3 sequence is 15 residues long. The V gene's germline CDR1 is LGHNA and CDR2 YNFKEQ. The germline V and J ends were trimmed by 0 bases and 5 bases, with 12 bases remaining between them. The CDR3 loop is CASSQDGAGGDTQYF. The CDR3 DNA follows: TGTGCCAGCAGCCAAGATGGGGCCGGGGGAGATACGCAGTATTTT.

The rearrangement uses TRBV7-9 and TRBJ1-6; 7 positions match TRBD1. From germline, CDR1 is SEHNR and CDR2 FQNEAQ (reference sequence). The CDR3 sequence is 15 residues long. V was pared by 1 base and J by 10 bases, with 7 bases of the junction left unmatched. CDR3 coding DNA: TGTGCCAGCAGCTTAGAAGTGGCAGGGGGATCACCCCTCCACTTT. Translated, it gives CASSLEVAGGSPLHF.

J is TRBJ2-7 and V is TRBV15; 13 nucleotides agree with TRBD2. CDR1 and CDR2 from the germline V gene are LNHNV and YYDKDF (reference sequence). Trimming cost V 3 bases and J 4 bases; bases outside gene matches: 12. CDR3 size: 18 residues. As DNA, the CDR3 is TGTGCCACCAGCAGTAGTCAGACTAGCGGGAGGCCCCGGTACGAGCAGTACTTC. Translating gives CATSSSQTSGRPRYEQYF. The entire variable domain, with the rest obtained from reference TRBV15 and TRBJ2-7, is as follows: DAMVIQNPRYQVTQFGKPVTLSCSQTLNHNVMYWYQQKSSQAPKLLFHYYDKDFNNEADTPDNFQSRRPNTSFCFLDIRSPGLGDTAMYLCATSSSQTSGRPRYEQYFGPGTRLTVT.

The chain carries TRBV5-4 and TRBJ2-7, with 12 bases that match TRBD2. The J segment lost 4 bases and the V segment lost 4 bases, leaving 6 bases of the junction unmatched. The CDR3 spans 15 residues. Germline CDR1 is SGHNT and CDR2 is YYREEE (reference sequence). CDR3 region: CASSPRTSGTYEQYF. Here the CDR3 DNA reads TGTGCCAGCAGCCCCAGGACTAGCGGGACATACGAGCAGTACTTC.

This clone showed up just once. The chain links TRBV7-3 to TRBJ2-7; 9 positions agree with TRBD1. The CDR3 is made up of 15 amino acids. Trimming took 5 bases from V and 2 from J; bases not matched to a gene: 7. CDR1 is SGHTA, CDR2 FQGTGA, per germline. The CDR3 reads CASSRTGAYTYEQYF. CDR3 DNA sequence: TGTGCCAGCAGCCGGACAGGGGCATATACCTACGAGCAGTACTTC.

This clone appeared a few times. The chain joins TRBV5-8 to TRBJ1-4; TRBD1 is a possible D gene (6 bases). Trimming took off 0 bases at V and 5 bases at J, with 14 bases between the two ends. Germline V gives CDR1 SGHTS, CDR2 YDEGEE. The CDR3 has 16 residues. The CDR3: CASSLGQVGLNEKLFF. The CDR3 DNA is TGTGCCAGCAGCTTGGGACAGGTTGGGCTCAATGAAAAACTGTTTTTT.

V gene TRBV25-1 combines with J gene TRBJ2-5; 7 positions agree with TRBD1. The CDR3 spans 15 residues. The V segment lost 4 bases and the J segment 1 base; nucleotides outside the gene matches: 6. The germline V gene encodes CDR1 MGHDK and CDR2 SYGVNS. DNA of the CDR3: TGTGCCAGCAGTGCTGACAGGGACCTCCAAGAGACCCAGTACTTC. Residues: CASSADRDLQETQYF.

The chain couples TRBV7-3 to TRBJ2-4; perhaps TRBD2 as D (6 bases). This CDR3 has 15 residues. The V end was cut by 2 bases, the J end by 8 bases, with 16 bases between. Per germline, CDR1 SGHTA and CDR2 FQGTGA. The CDR3 DNA reads TGTGCCAGCAGCTTAGGAGGGACCACTCGTGACATTCAGTACTTC. Translating it yields CASSLGGTTRDIQYF. The complete variable domain, with remaining parts taken from reference TRBV7-3 and TRBJ2-4, reads GAGVSQTPSNKVTEKGKYVELRCDPISGHTALYWYRQSLGQGPEFLIYFQGTGAADDSGLPNDRFFAVRPEGSVSTLKIQRTERGDSAVYLCASSLGGTTRDIQYFGAGTRLSVL.

The J gene is TRBJ2-6, the V gene TRBV2, with D possibly TRBD1 on 6 matching bases. The ends were cut back, 6 bases at V and 0 bases at J, with 12 bases in the middle. CDR3 length: 16 amino acids. Per the germline V gene, CDR1 is SNHLY and CDR2 is FYNNEI. The CDR3 sequence is CASSEGVNSGANVLTF. The CDR3 bases are TGTGCCAGCAGCGAGGGGGTTAACTCTGGGGCCAACGTCCTGACTTTC. Drawing the rest from reference TRBV2 and TRBJ2-6, the complete variable domain is EPEVTQTPSHQVTQMGQEVILRCVPISNHLYFYWYRQILGQKVEFLVSFYNNEISEKSEIFDDQFSVERPDGSNFTLKIRSTKLEDSAMYFCASSEGVNSGANVLTFGAGSRLTVL.